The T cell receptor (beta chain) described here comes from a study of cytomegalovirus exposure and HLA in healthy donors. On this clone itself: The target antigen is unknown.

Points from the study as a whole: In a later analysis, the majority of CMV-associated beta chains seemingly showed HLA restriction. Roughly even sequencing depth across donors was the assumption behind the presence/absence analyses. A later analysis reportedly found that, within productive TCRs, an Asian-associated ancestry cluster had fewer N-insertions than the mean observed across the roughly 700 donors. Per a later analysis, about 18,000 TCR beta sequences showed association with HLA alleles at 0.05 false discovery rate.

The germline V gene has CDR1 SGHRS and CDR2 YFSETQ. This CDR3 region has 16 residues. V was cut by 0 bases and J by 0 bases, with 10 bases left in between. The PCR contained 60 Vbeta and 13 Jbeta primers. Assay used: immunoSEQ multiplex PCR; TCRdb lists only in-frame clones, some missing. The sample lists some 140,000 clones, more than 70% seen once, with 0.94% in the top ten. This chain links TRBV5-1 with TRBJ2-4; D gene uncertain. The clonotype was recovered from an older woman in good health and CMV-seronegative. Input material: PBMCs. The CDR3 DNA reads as TGCGCCAGCAGCTTGGCCGCAGGCCTAGCCAAAAACATTCAGTACTTC. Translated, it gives CASSLAAGLAKNIQYF. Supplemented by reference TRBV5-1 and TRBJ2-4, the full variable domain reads KAGVTQTPRYLIKTRGQQVTLSCSPISGHRSVSWYQQTPGQGLQFLFEYFSETQRNKGNFPGRFSGRQFSNSRSEMNVSTLELGDSALYLCASSLAAGLAKNIQYFGAGTRLSVL.